This TCR beta chain was recovered during a study of cytomegalovirus exposure and HLA in healthy donors. Study-wide results and caveats: HLA alleles were associated with 16,000 or so TCR beta sequences in a later analysis at 0.05 false discovery rate. Trimming of TCR beta V- and J-genes showed a link, identified in a later analysis, to a missense DCLRE1C variant.

PCR involved 60 Vbeta and 13 Jbeta primers. Authors' processing steps: Later, an analysis found roughly 80 million unique TCR beta chains, and 8.5 million to 12 million of these were shared. TCRdb's table, derived via immunoSEQ multiplex PCR, lists solely in-frame clones and lacks some. V and J calls and clone size are copied from that table; D and trimming were computed from the DNA. This table holds around 230,000 clones, roughly 84% found once. Germline CDR1 reads WSHSY; CDR2 reads SAAADI. This CDR3 has 19 residues. V lost 4 bases to trimming and J lost 2 bases; unmatched junction nucleotides: 11. Regarding this clone: Its cognate antigen is unknown.

The sequence came from a girl aged 2 to 10 in good health and CMV-seronegative. The gene calls are TRBV10-2 and TRBJ2-6; 10 bases map to TRBD1. The sample comprised PBMCs. In nucleotides, the CDR3 is TGCGCCAGCAGTGGAAGCCGGGACAGGGGAAATCCTGGGGCCAACGTCCTGACTTTC. This sequence encodes CASSGSRDRGNPGANVLTF.